Each of the 7 T cell receptor beta chains below was sequenced from the same sample in a study of blood T cell repertoires in COVID-19. The repertoire was sequenced with immunoSEQ multiplex PCR; TCRdb's copy has only in-frame clones and lacks some. The sample lists about 65,000 clones; roughly 90% were seen once. The material sequenced was peripheral blood. The source of these receptors is a man between 60 and 75 years old with acute or convalescent COVID-19.

This clone qualifies as medium-sized. The J gene is TRBJ1-5, the V gene TRBV7-9; no clear D gene. The CDR3 has 12 residues. From germline, CDR1 is SEHNR and CDR2 FQNEAQ (reference sequence). V shed 1 base and J shed 6 bases, with 4 bases lying between them. CDR3 DNA sequence: TGTGCCAGCAGCTTAGAAGCTCAGCCCCAGCATTTT. Translated, it gives CASSLEAQPQHF.

V gene TRBV5-6 combines with J gene TRBJ1-4, with D tentatively TRBD1 (5 bases). This CDR3 has 14 amino acids. V was pared by 5 bases and J by 4 bases, with 12 bases between. Looked up from germline, CDR1 is SGHDT and CDR2 is YYEEEE. DNA for the CDR3: TGTGCCAGCAGGAAGACAGCCAGTAATGAAAAACTGTTTTTT. It yields the protein CASRKTASNEKLFF.

This chain joins TRBV6-5 and TRBJ1-2; D may be TRBD1 (5 bases). The CDR3 contains 14 residues. The V end was cut by 5 bases, the J end by 0 bases, with 10 bases between. Germline CDR1 is MNHEY and CDR2 is SVGAGI. Here the CDR3 DNA reads TGTGCCAGCAGTCCCCCAGGGTCTAACTATGGCTACACCTTC. Protein sequence: CASSPPGSNYGYTF.

The chain combines TRBV2 with TRBJ1-5; weak D call: TRBD1 (5 bases). The V gene lost 8 bases and the J gene lost 5 bases, with 19 bases spanning the gap. The CDR3 extends over 15 amino acids. Germline V gene lookup returns CDR1 SNHLY and CDR2 FYNNEI. For the CDR3, the DNA is TGTGCCAGCCGAACGGGGGGGAGATCAGATCAGCCCCAGCATTTT. Translated, it gives CASRTGGRSDQPQHF.

This clone was recorded only once. The chain has TRBV11-2 and TRBJ2-1; possible D gene TRBD2, 6 bases. Germline CDR1 reads SGHAT; CDR2 reads FQNNGV. The CDR3 spans 14 residues. Trimming removed 1 base from V and 6 bases from J, with 10 bases in between. The CDR3 loop reads CASSLARGLNEQFF. The CDR3 DNA reads as TGTGCCAGCAGCTTAGCACGGGGACTCAATGAGCAGTTCTTC.

V and J are TRBV10-3 and TRBJ1-5, with 9 bases fitting TRBD1. The CDR3 has 15 amino acids. The junction had 7 bases not matched to a gene; V was cut back by 8 bases and J by 2 bases. Per germline, CDR1 ENHRY and CDR2 SYGVKD. CDR3 bases: TGTGCCATCCACCCGGGACAGGGAGGCAATCAGCCCCAGCATTTT. Translating it yields CAIHPGQGGNQPQHF.

V gene TRBV5-3 combines with J gene TRBJ2-7; TRBD1 matches 10 bases. TRBV5-3 is noted as an ORF with a role that remains uncertain. The CDR3 spans 16 residues. V shed 4 bases, J shed 6 bases, and the junction held 13 bases outside the gene matches. As DNA, the CDR3 is TGTGCCAGAAGCGCCGAGCTCTGGACAGGGGGGGTCGAGCAGTACTTC. It translates to CARSAELWTGGVEQYF.